This TCR beta chain stems from a study of blood T cell repertoires in COVID-19. This clone is a singleton in its sample. The V end was cut by 5 bases, the J end by 1 base, with 11 bases between. In germline, CDR1 is SQVTM, CDR2 ANQGSEA. This CDR3 has 13 residues. Authors' data handling: Reference gene primer amplification gave estimated nucleated cell counts. Generated by immunoSEQ multiplex PCR, the TCRdb table keeps only in-frame clones and is missing some. That table supplies the V and J calls and clone size; D and trimming were determined from the DNA. The table lists roughly 70,000 clones, roughly three quarters of them singletons.

The sample taken for sequencing was peripheral blood. This TCR derives from a woman aged 55-69 years with acute or convalescent COVID-19. The rearrangement uses TRBV29-1 and TRBJ2-5; unclear D gene. Here the CDR3 reads CSVLGGLQETQYF. CDR3 bases: TGCAGCGTTTTAGGCGGTCTCCAAGAGACCCAGTACTTC. Full variable domain (rest looked up from reference TRBV29-1 and TRBJ2-5): SAVISQKPSRDICQRGTSLTIQCQVDSQVTMMFWYRQQPGQSLTLIATANQGSEATYESGFVIDKFPISRPNLTFSTLTVSNMSPEDSSIYLCSVLGGLQETQYFGPGTRLLVL.